A selection of T cell receptor beta chains follows, all from one sample in a study of shared clonotypes between healthy human individuals. Using immunoSEQ multiplex PCR, the repertoire was profiled, and TCRdb retains in-frame clones only, with some absent. The sample lists millions of clones, 90% to 95% occurring once. Input material: naive CD4+ T cells sorted from blood. The receptors stem from a man younger than 30 in good health. CDR3s leave out the opening cysteine and the closing phenylalanine or tryptophan.

length	V	CDR3
14	TRBV28	ASIESVGTSGNTIY
13	TRBV10-1	ASSPVAGVTGELF
13	TRBV7-3	ASSPQGGRGDTQY
13	TRBV10-3	AISEGLAGGYEQY
14	TRBV30	AWSRGRWSGHEKLF
13	TRBV6-6	ASSDRLSGANVLT
12	TRBV6-5	ASRKRGGEDTQY
12	TRBV21-1	ASSKDPPSETQY
12	TRBV6-5	ASSQAGVKYEQY
16	TRBV5-1	ASSLAGTGPISGNTIY
10	TRBV5-1	ASSLVGDGYT
11	TRBV6-5	ASSTGMNTEAF
12	TRBV5-1	ASSLDPNNSPLH
13	TRBV18	ASSPDRLSNQPQH
12	TRBV28	ASSFGTLENTIY
12	TRBV10-3	AITGRDDSYEQY
11	TRBV18	ASSGQGHYGYT